This is a list of T cell receptor beta chains from one sample in a study of T-cell reconstitution after alpha-beta-depleted transplantation in children. Via MiXCR, TCRdb re-called the PCR reads, giving one row per CDR3 protein. The sample lists approximately 190,000 distinct CDR3 sequences; 5% to 7.5% were seen once. This specimen consisted of PBMCs, obtained before TCRalphabeta/CD19-depleted stem cell transplant. These receptors all stem from a girl less than two years old with combined immunodeficiency, due to receive a stem cell transplant. CDR3s include the opening cysteine and the closing phenylalanine or tryptophan. The order of the fields is clone size, D gene, V gene, J gene, CDR3 DNA, CDR3 protein. The D gene is left open where the match is weak. Size values are once, few and many counts, or a class for expanded clones, and some rows have none.

clone size: many; D gene: TRBD1; V gene: TRBV28; J gene: TRBJ2-1; CDR3 DNA: TGTGCCAGCAGTACCTGGGGGACAGATGACAATGAGCAGTTCTTC; CDR3 protein: CASSTWGTDDNEQFF
clone size: many; D gene: TRBD1; V gene: TRBV27; J gene: TRBJ1-2; CDR3 DNA: TGTGCCAGCAGCTCCAATGGACAGGGGAGTTGGTATGGCTACACCTTC; CDR3 protein: CASSSNGQGSWYGYTF
clone size: many; D gene: TRBD1; V gene: TRBV6-5; J gene: TRBJ1-5; CDR3 DNA: TGTGCCAGCAGTCCTTGGACAGGGAATCAGCCCCAGCATTTT; CDR3 protein: CASSPWTGNQPQHF
clone size: many; D gene: NA; V gene: TRBV5-1; J gene: TRBJ2-1; CDR3 DNA: TGCGCCAGCAGACTAGGGCCCAACTACAATGAGCAGTTCTTC; CDR3 protein: CASRLGPNYNEQFF
clone size: NA; D gene: NA; V gene: TRBV11-3; J gene: TRBJ2-5; CDR3 DNA: TGTGCCAGCAGCCAGAGTCCGAGGGGGGAAGAGACCCAGTACTTC; CDR3 protein: CASSQSPRGEETQYF
clone size: few; D gene: NA; V gene: TRBV18; J gene: TRBJ1-1; CDR3 DNA: TGTGCCAGCTCACCACCATACGGGGACACTGAAGCTTTCTTT; CDR3 protein: CASSPPYGDTEAFF
clone size: many; D gene: NA; V gene: TRBV12-3/TRBV12-4; J gene: TRBJ1-1; CDR3 DNA: TGTGCCAGCAGTCCAGGGAACACTGAAGCTTTCTTT; CDR3 protein: CASSPGNTEAFF
clone size: many; D gene: TRBD1; V gene: TRBV28; J gene: TRBJ1-5; CDR3 DNA: TGTGCCAGCAGCCCGGGGGGGACAGGGATCTATCAGCCCCAGCATTTT; CDR3 protein: CASSPGGTGIYQPQHF
clone size: many; D gene: NA; V gene: TRBV11-2; J gene: TRBJ2-3; CDR3 DNA: TGTGCCAGCAGCTATACCTTTCGCGGGTCTCCAACAGATACGCAGTATTTT; CDR3 protein: CASSYTFRGSPTDTQYF
clone size: many; D gene: TRBD2; V gene: TRBV12-3/TRBV12-4; J gene: TRBJ2-7; CDR3 DNA: TGTGCCAGCAGTTTTGGTTTAGCGGGAGCCTACGAGCAGTACTTC; CDR3 protein: CASSFGLAGAYEQYF
clone size: many; D gene: NA; V gene: TRBV7-2; J gene: TRBJ1-5; CDR3 DNA: TGTGCCAGCAGCTTTGGGGGGCTTCAACAGCCCCAGCATTTT; CDR3 protein: CASSFGGLQQPQHF
clone size: many; D gene: NA; V gene: TRBV27; J gene: TRBJ2-2; CDR3 DNA: TGTGCCAGCAGTTTTGCAGTGACCGGGGAGCTGTTTTTT; CDR3 protein: CASSFAVTGELFF
clone size: many; D gene: TRBD1; V gene: TRBV5-6; J gene: TRBJ2-2; CDR3 DNA: TGTGCCAGCAGCTTGAACCCCGACAGGGGGCACACCGGGGAGCTGTTTTTT; CDR3 protein: CASSLNPDRGHTGELFF
clone size: many; D gene: TRBD2; V gene: TRBV28; J gene: TRBJ2-3; CDR3 DNA: TGTGCCAGCAGTCCCCCCCGGGGGGGGGCGAGATTCCCGAGAGATACGCAGTATTTT; CDR3 protein: CASSPPRGGARFPRDTQYF
clone size: many; D gene: NA; V gene: TRBV14; J gene: TRBJ2-1; CDR3 DNA: TGTGCCAGCAGCCAAGATGGGGGCAATGAGCAGTTCTTC; CDR3 protein: CASSQDGGNEQFF
clone size: many; D gene: TRBD2; V gene: TRBV11-1; J gene: TRBJ2-1; CDR3 DNA: TGTGCCAGCAGCTTATGGACTAGCGGTAACAATGAGCAGTTCTTC; CDR3 protein: CASSLWTSGNNEQFF
clone size: many; D gene: TRBD1; V gene: TRBV12-5; J gene: TRBJ2-7; CDR3 DNA: TGTGCTAGTGGTCTGGGGACAGGGACGATTCCCCCCTACGAGCAGTACTTC; CDR3 protein: CASGLGTGTIPPYEQYF
clone size: many; D gene: NA; V gene: TRBV5-1; J gene: TRBJ2-3; CDR3 DNA: TGCGCCAGCAGCTTGGCCGGCCAGACCGCAGATACGCAGTATTTT; CDR3 protein: CASSLAGQTADTQYF
clone size: many; D gene: NA; V gene: TRBV29-1; J gene: TRBJ1-1; CDR3 DNA: TGCAGCGGGCGCCAAAGTATAACTGAAGCTTTCTTT; CDR3 protein: CSGRQSITEAFF
clone size: many; D gene: NA; V gene: TRBV11-2; J gene: TRBJ2-5; CDR3 DNA: TGTGCCAGCAGCCTTCAGGGGAGGTGGGAGACCCAGTACTTC; CDR3 protein: CASSLQGRWETQYF
clone size: many; D gene: NA; V gene: TRBV11-2; J gene: TRBJ2-4; CDR3 DNA: TGTGCCAGCAGCTTATTAGCAAAGTGGAACATTCAGTACTTC; CDR3 protein: CASSLLAKWNIQYF
clone size: many; D gene: TRBD1; V gene: TRBV4-3; J gene: TRBJ1-1; CDR3 DNA: TGCGCCAGCAGCCCGACAGGGGGAGGCACTGAAGCTTTCTTT; CDR3 protein: CASSPTGGGTEAFF
clone size: many; D gene: NA; V gene: TRBV24-1; J gene: TRBJ2-2; CDR3 DNA: TGTGCCACCAGTGATCCGGACGAAACTCAAAACACCGGGGAGCTGTTTTTT; CDR3 protein: CATSDPDETQNTGELFF
clone size: many; D gene: TRBD2; V gene: TRBV20-1; J gene: TRBJ2-3; CDR3 DNA: TGCAGTGCTAGAGATCCCTCCGCTAGCGGGGCGCATACGCAGTATTTT; CDR3 protein: CSARDPSASGAHTQYF
clone size: many; D gene: NA; V gene: TRBV7-9; J gene: TRBJ2-1; CDR3 DNA: TGTGCCAGCAGCTTTACGGGACTCCTGAATGAGCAGTTCTTC; CDR3 protein: CASSFTGLLNEQFF
clone size: many; D gene: NA; V gene: TRBV12-3/TRBV12-4; J gene: TRBJ2-1; CDR3 DNA: TGTGCCGGAAGAGGAGGGGCCTACAATGAGCAGTTCTTC; CDR3 protein: CAGRGGAYNEQFF
clone size: many; D gene: NA; V gene: TRBV5-1; J gene: TRBJ1-5; CDR3 DNA: TGCGCCAGCAGCTTGGCAGGTAATCAGCCCCAGCATTTT; CDR3 protein: CASSLAGNQPQHF
clone size: many; D gene: NA; V gene: TRBV3-1; J gene: TRBJ2-7; CDR3 DNA: TGTGCCAGCAGCCAAGACAGGTGGGGAACCTACGAGCAGTACTTC; CDR3 protein: CASSQDRWGTYEQYF
clone size: many; D gene: TRBD1; V gene: TRBV24-1; J gene: TRBJ2-1; CDR3 DNA: TGTGCCACCAGTGATTCGGAACCGACAGGGGGGTACAATGAGCAGTTCTTC; CDR3 protein: CATSDSEPTGGYNEQFF
clone size: many; D gene: TRBD1; V gene: TRBV6-5; J gene: TRBJ2-2; CDR3 DNA: TGTGCCAGCAGGTTAACAGGGGCCGGGGAGCTGTTTTTT; CDR3 protein: CASRLTGAGELFF
clone size: NA; D gene: TRBD2; V gene: TRBV20-1; J gene: TRBJ2-3; CDR3 DNA: TGCAGTGCTAGAGAACCCGCGGCTCTAGCGGGAGGTAATACGCAGTATTTT; CDR3 protein: CSAREPAALAGGNTQYF
clone size: NA; D gene: NA; V gene: TRBV7-3; J gene: TRBJ2-2; CDR3 DNA: TGTGCCAGCAGCTTAGTCGCGGGGCCCAACACCGGGGAGCTGTTTTTT; CDR3 protein: CASSLVAGPNTGELFF
clone size: NA; D gene: TRBD1; V gene: TRBV19; J gene: TRBJ2-7; CDR3 DNA: TGTGCCAGTAGTATACTGGGACAGGGTCCTTCGGCTACCTACGAGCAGTACTTC; CDR3 protein: CASSILGQGPSATYEQYF
clone size: many; D gene: NA; V gene: TRBV12-3/TRBV12-4; J gene: TRBJ2-2; CDR3 DNA: TGTGCCAGCAGCCCCTCCGCCACAGGGAACACCGGGGAGCTGTTTTTT; CDR3 protein: CASSPSATGNTGELFF
clone size: many; D gene: TRBD2; V gene: TRBV4-1; J gene: TRBJ2-7; CDR3 DNA: TGCGCCAGCAGCCAAGTCTGGGCGGGGGGCTCCTACGAGCAGTACTTC; CDR3 protein: CASSQVWAGGSYEQYF
clone size: many; D gene: NA; V gene: TRBV29-1; J gene: TRBJ2-7; CDR3 DNA: TGCAGCGTTGTTAGAGGGAACTCCTACGAGCAGTACTTC; CDR3 protein: CSVVRGNSYEQYF
clone size: many; D gene: TRBD1; V gene: TRBV27; J gene: TRBJ2-7; CDR3 DNA: TGTGCCAGCAGTTTAGGGCAGGGGGCGAAATACGAGCAGTACTTC; CDR3 protein: CASSLGQGAKYEQYF
clone size: few; D gene: TRBD1; V gene: TRBV20-1; J gene: TRBJ1-6; CDR3 DNA: TGCAGTGCTACCTCGGGACAGGACAATTCACCCCTCCACTTT; CDR3 protein: CSATSGQDNSPLHF
clone size: many; D gene: NA; V gene: TRBV7-8; J gene: TRBJ2-1; CDR3 DNA: TGTGCCAGCAGCTTACCCCCGGACTCCACCTACAATGAGCAGTTCTTC; CDR3 protein: CASSLPPDSTYNEQFF
clone size: few; D gene: NA; V gene: TRBV7-2; J gene: TRBJ2-7; CDR3 DNA: TGTGCCAGCAGCTCCACACGCTCCTACGAGCAGTACTTC; CDR3 protein: CASSSTRSYEQYF